The present T cell receptor (beta chain) was sequenced within a study of T cells in Graves' hyperthyroidism and ophthalmopathy. Germline CDR1 MGHRA, CDR2 YSYEKL. CDR3 length: 12 amino acids. This clonotype was counted many times. Sequence at one end of the junction differs from germline and may be a read error. The investigators amplified TCR beta CDR3 regions from RNA transcripts. The TCR CDR3 was amplified in a first-round RT-PCR using the HTBI primer set. TCRdb independently ran MiXCR on the multiplex PCR reads; one entry per CDR3 protein. The top ten clones hold around 47% of a sample with around 200,000 distinct CDR3 sequences, about a sixth of them seen once.

The clonotype comes from a man in his forties or fifties with Graves' hyperthyroidism. The chain employs TRBV4-1 and TRBJ2-1; weak D call: TRBD1 (5 bases). The sequenced sample consisted of blood. This CDR3 is CASSQGGNEQFF. The DNA for the CDR3 is TGTGCCAGCAGTCAGGGTGGCAATGAGCAGTTCTTC.